This passage covers 13 T cell receptor beta chains from one sample sequenced in a study of graft-versus-host responses after intestinal transplantation. Profiled with immunoSEQ multiplex PCR; TCRdb holds only in-frame clones, not every one. The table records about 97,000 clones, approximately 90% of them present only once. Sequenced here: PBMCs, sampled approximately 420 days after intestinal transplant. These receptor sequences come from a human patient who received an intestinal transplant, so some T cells may come from the graft donor.

The chain has TRBV7-9 and TRBJ1-4; D is undetermined. The length of the CDR3 is 16 residues. Germline assignment: CDR1 SEHNR and CDR2 FQNEAQ (reference sequence). V was trimmed by 4 bases and J by 5 bases, leaving 17 bases between them. For the CDR3, the DNA is TGTGCCAGCAGCTCCAGCGGGGAGGGAACAAATGAAAAACTGTTTTTT. Translated: CASSSSGEGTNEKLFF.

CDR3 nucleotide sequence: TGTGCCAGCAGCGCAACCGGGACTCGCGACGAGCAGTACTTC. Amino acid sequence: CASSATGTRDEQYF. V usage is TRBV7-9 and J usage is TRBJ2-7, with D tentatively TRBD2 (6 bases). Germline V gives CDR1 SEHNR, CDR2 FQNEAQ (reference sequence). Between the trimmed V and J ends, which lost 5 bases and 5 bases, there was a span of 16 bases. This CDR3 has 14 amino acids.

As DNA, the CDR3 is TGTGCCAGCAGAGCTAGCGGGGGGGCGGATGAGCAGTTCTTC. It codes for CASRASGGADEQFF. J is TRBJ2-1 and V is TRBV2; 12 positions match TRBD2. V shed 6 bases and J 8 bases; nucleotides not matched to a gene: 5. Germline V gene lookup returns CDR1 SNHLY and CDR2 FYNNEI. The CDR3 contains 14 residues.

The chain links TRBV2 to TRBJ2-6; tentative D call: TRBD2 (6 bases). Per germline, CDR1 SNHLY and CDR2 FYNNEI. Deletions cut 4 bases from V and 3 bases from J, with 13 bases between. This CDR3 is built from 16 residues. In DNA form, the CDR3 reads TGTGCCAGCAGTGGTTTTGGAGGGGATGGGGCCAACGTCCTGACTTTC. This codes for CASSGFGGDGANVLTF.

The chain has TRBV6-5 and TRBJ2-5; D possibly corresponds to TRBD2 (6 bases). The germline V and J ends were trimmed by 0 bases and 2 bases, with 13 bases remaining between them. From germline, CDR1 is MNHEY and CDR2 SVGAGI. The CDR3 covers 16 residues. This CDR3 reads CASSYSWAGSQETQYF. The DNA for the CDR3 is TGTGCCAGCAGTTACTCGTGGGCGGGGTCACAAGAGACCCAGTACTTC.

The chain uses TRBV9 and TRBJ2-7, with 8 bases that match TRBD2. Looked up from germline, CDR1 is SGDLS and CDR2 is YYNGEE. V shed 2 bases and J 0 bases; nucleotides not matched to a gene: 4. The CDR3 covers 15 residues. The CDR3 DNA is TGTGCCAGCAGCGTTACTAGCGGTCCCTCCTACGAGCAGTACTTC. It translates to CASSVTSGPSYEQYF.

The chain recombines TRBV5-6 with TRBJ1-6; D might be TRBD1 (6 bases). Trimming took off 0 bases at V and 10 bases at J, with 14 bases between the two ends. Germline CDR1 reads SGHDT; CDR2 reads YYEEEE. The CDR3 extends over 15 amino acids. The CDR3 DNA is TGTGCCAGCAGCTTGGAGGGCAGGGGAGGGTCACCCCTCCACTTT. It is translated as CASSLEGRGGSPLHF.

The chain recombines TRBV5-1 with TRBJ1-1; D gene ambiguous. Trimming cost V 4 bases and J 3 bases, with 13 bases left between them. This CDR3 comprises 14 residues. The germline V gene encodes CDR1 SGHRS and CDR2 YFSETQ. This CDR3 is CASSPARGDTEAFF. The CDR3 nucleotides read TGCGCCAGCAGCCCGGCTCGGGGAGACACTGAAGCTTTCTTT.

This rearrangement joins TRBV2 to TRBJ1-6, with D tentatively TRBD1 (6 bases). CDR1 and CDR2 (germline): SNHLY, FYNNEI. The ends were cut back, 1 base at V and 10 bases at J, with 14 bases in the middle. The CDR3 is 15 residues long. CDR3 bases: TGTGCCAGCAGTGAAGGCCCACAGGGTTGGTCACCCCTCCACTTT. Amino acid sequence: CASSEGPQGWSPLHF.

The rearrangement uses TRBV6-1 and TRBJ1-1, with 10 bases fitting TRBD1. The CDR3 extends over 15 amino acids. V lost 5 bases, J lost 3 bases, and 6 bases stayed unmatched. Germline-derived CDR1 and CDR2 are MNHNS and SASEGT. CDR3 sequence (DNA): TGTGCCAGCAGTACTCGACAGGGGGCGGACACTGAAGCTTTCTTT. The encoded protein is CASSTRQGADTEAFF.

The V and J genes are TRBV6-5 and TRBJ2-5; D may be TRBD1 (5 bases). Trimming cost V 2 bases and J 7 bases, with 20 bases left between them. The CDR3 runs 16 residues. Germline V gene sequence: CDR1 MNHEY, CDR2 SVGAGI. DNA of the CDR3: TGTGCCAGCAGTTACGATGGGGCCTCGAGAACGATGACCCAGTACTTC. Its translation: CASSYDGASRTMTQYF.

This chain uses TRBV4-2 with TRBJ2-2; D may be TRBD2 (6 bases). This CDR3 comprises 15 residues. The V gene's germline CDR1 is LGHNA and CDR2 YNFKEQ. Trimming removed 4 bases from V and 1 base from J, with 10 bases in between. The CDR3 loop is CASSPRGGNTGELFF. The CDR3 bases are TGTGCCAGCAGCCCACGGGGAGGGAACACCGGGGAGCTGTTTTTT.

Notes on this clone: Compared with germline, one end of the junction differs, possibly owing to a read error. This rearrangement joins TRBV7-9 to TRBJ1-2; no firm D call. The CDR3 sequence is 12 residues long. The germline CDR1 and CDR2 sequences are SEHNR and FQNEAQ (reference sequence). The CDR3 sequence: CTSSSRFYGYTF. The CDR3 DNA reads as TGTACCAGCAGCTCGAGGTTCTATGGCTACACCTTC.